Below, 13 T cell receptor beta chains from the same sample are listed, as sequenced in a study of vaccination effects on CD4 cells after COVID-19. Assay: immunoSEQ multiplex PCR; the TCRdb copy retains only in-frame clones and omits some. The sample lists 45,000 to 55,000 clones, about 70% seen once, with around 6.7% in the top ten. Culture proceeded for approximately nine days, and CD4+ T cells were then isolated. Each participant received a vaccine that was either BNT162b2 or mRNA-1273, given as two doses. For these TCRs, the target antigens are not known. The input for sequencing was CD4+ T cells from PBMCs cultured without peptide, taken after COVID-19 vaccination. All receptors derive from a human donor who received a COVID-19 vaccine.

This clone came up a few times. The genes are TRBV5-1 and TRBJ2-3; 10 nucleotides line up with TRBD2. Trimming cost V 2 bases and J 2 bases; bases outside gene matches: 5. Germline CDR1 and CDR2: SGHRS and YFSETQ. The CDR3 totals 16 residues. CDR3 protein: CASSLASGGVTDTQYF. For the CDR3, the DNA is TGCGCCAGCAGCTTAGCTAGCGGGGGTGTCACAGATACGCAGTATTTT. The variable domain in full, completed from reference TRBV5-1 and TRBJ2-3, reads KAGVTQTPRYLIKTRGQQVTLSCSPISGHRSVSWYQQTPGQGLQFLFEYFSETQRNKGNFPGRFSGRQFSNSRSEMNVSTLELGDSALYLCASSLASGGVTDTQYFGPGTRLTVL.

The V call is TRBV6-1, the J call TRBJ2-6; D remains ambiguous. CDR1 is MNHNS and CDR2 is SASEGT in the germline V gene. Trimming left V 0 bases short and J 0 bases short, with 0 bases between. The CDR3 totals 14 residues. CDR3 sequence (DNA): TGTGCCAGCAGTGAAGCCTCTGGGGCCAACGTCCTGACTTTC. Protein product: CASSEASGANVLTF.

V usage is TRBV19 and J usage is TRBJ2-3; tentative D call: TRBD1 (6 bases). V was shortened by 7 bases and J by 1 base, with 15 bases between the two germline ends. This CDR3 comprises 15 residues. Germline lookup yields CDR1 LNHDA and CDR2 SQIVND (reference sequence). This chain's CDR3 is CASTSTGKGTDTQYF. DNA for the CDR3: TGTGCCAGTACCAGTACAGGGAAGGGCACAGATACGCAGTATTTT.

The rearrangement joins TRBV6-5 to TRBJ1-1; 8 bases agree with TRBD1. Germline CDR1 is MNHEY and CDR2 is SVGAGI. This CDR3 has 14 residues. The trim removed 6 bases at V and 2 bases at J, leaving 5 bases unmatched. The CDR3 sequence: CASRQGGRNTEAFF. The CDR3 DNA is TGTGCCAGCAGACAGGGGGGTAGAAACACTGAAGCTTTCTTT.

This clone was seen a single time. J is TRBJ2-7 and V is TRBV10-1; either TRBD1 or TRBD2 may supply D (6 bases each). This CDR3 spans 14 amino acids. Trimming stripped 0 bases from V and 3 bases from J, with 9 bases between. Germline CDR1 WNHNN, CDR2 SYGVQD (reference sequence). The CDR3 DNA reads TGCGCCAGCAGTGAGTCAGGGGGGAGCTACGAGCAGTACTTC. Translation: CASSESGGSYEQYF.

V is TRBV5-1 and J is TRBJ2-2; no clear D. The CDR3 extends over 15 amino acids. Trimming shortened V by 0 bases and J by 2 bases, and 8 bases separated the two germline ends. The V gene's germline CDR1 is SGHRS and CDR2 YFSETQ. CDR3 sequence: CASSLARLNTGELFF. CDR3 nucleotides: TGCGCCAGCAGCTTGGCCCGACTTAACACCGGGGAGCTGTTTTTT.

The chain employs TRBV10-1 and TRBJ2-1, with 12 bases matching TRBD2. CDR1 WNHNN and CDR2 SYGVQD come from the germline V gene (reference sequence). The CDR3 loop spans 17 amino acids. The V segment lost 0 bases and the J segment 10 bases; nucleotides outside the gene matches: 10. CDR3 amino acids: CASSESTRLAGAGEQFF. The CDR3 bases are TGCGCCAGCAGTGAGTCGACGCGACTAGCGGGAGCGGGAGAGCAGTTCTTC.

The rearrangement links TRBV6-6 to TRBJ1-1; D unclear. Trimming took 1 base from V and 5 from J, leaving 11 bases between them. The germline CDR1 and CDR2 sequences are MNHNY and SVGAGI (reference sequence). The length of the CDR3 is 14 residues. The CDR3 nucleotides read TGTGCCAGCAGTTACTGGGCGCAGGAAACTGAAGCTTTCTTT. It yields the protein CASSYWAQETEAFF.

The rearrangement joins TRBV5-1 to TRBJ1-6; no clear D gene. CDR1 and CDR2 (germline): SGHRS, YFSETQ. The CDR3 runs 13 residues. V dropped 3 bases and J dropped 7 bases, with 8 bases sitting between them. The CDR3: CASSSGENSPLHF. CDR3 coding DNA: TGCGCCAGCAGCTCGGGTGAGAATTCACCCCTCCACTTT. Full variable domain (remainder filled in from reference TRBV5-1 and TRBJ1-6): KAGVTQTPRYLIKTRGQQVTLSCSPISGHRSVSWYQQTPGQGLQFLFEYFSETQRNKGNFPGRFSGRQFSNSRSEMNVSTLELGDSALYLCASSSGENSPLHFGNGTRLTVT.

This chain joins TRBV5-8 and TRBJ1-5, with D maybe TRBD1 (5 bases). The CDR3 runs 15 residues. CDR1 and CDR2 (germline): SGHTS, YDEGEE. V was shortened by 4 bases and J by 0 bases, with 11 bases between the two germline ends. Written as DNA, the CDR3 is TGTGCCAGCAGCATCCAGGGATATAGCAATCAGCCCCAGCATTTT. Translated, it gives CASSIQGYSNQPQHF.

This clone has a single count. CDR3 in DNA: TGTGCCAGCAGCCAAAGAGGGGGTAGCGGGAAGAATGAGCAGTTCTTC. This sequence encodes CASSQRGGSGKNEQFF. The chain combines TRBV3-1 (or the pseudogene TRBV3-2) with TRBJ2-1; TRBD2 aligns across 8 bases. This CDR3 region has 16 residues. The germline V gene encodes CDR1 LGHDT and CDR2 YNNKEL (reference sequence). With 2 bases clipped from V and 7 bases from J, the junction kept 10 bases outside the gene matches.

The chain joins TRBV30 to TRBJ1-1; unclear D gene. V lost 0 bases to trimming and J lost 1 base, with 9 bases between them. The germline gives CDR1 GTSNPN, CDR2 SVGIG (reference sequence). The CDR3 sequence is 14 residues long. CDR3: CAWSVRAWNTEAFF. In DNA form, the CDR3 reads TGTGCCTGGAGTGTACGGGCGTGGAACACTGAAGCTTTCTTT.

The chain couples TRBV29-1 to TRBJ1-4; the match to TRBD1 covers 9 bases. Trimming took 7 bases from V and 7 from J; bases not matched to a gene: 7. This CDR3 is 13 amino acids long. Germline V lookup: CDR1 SQVTM, CDR2 ANQGSEA. CDR3 DNA sequence: TGCAGCGCCCAACAGGGGGCGAGTGAAAAACTGTTTTTT. Its translation: CSAQQGASEKLFF.